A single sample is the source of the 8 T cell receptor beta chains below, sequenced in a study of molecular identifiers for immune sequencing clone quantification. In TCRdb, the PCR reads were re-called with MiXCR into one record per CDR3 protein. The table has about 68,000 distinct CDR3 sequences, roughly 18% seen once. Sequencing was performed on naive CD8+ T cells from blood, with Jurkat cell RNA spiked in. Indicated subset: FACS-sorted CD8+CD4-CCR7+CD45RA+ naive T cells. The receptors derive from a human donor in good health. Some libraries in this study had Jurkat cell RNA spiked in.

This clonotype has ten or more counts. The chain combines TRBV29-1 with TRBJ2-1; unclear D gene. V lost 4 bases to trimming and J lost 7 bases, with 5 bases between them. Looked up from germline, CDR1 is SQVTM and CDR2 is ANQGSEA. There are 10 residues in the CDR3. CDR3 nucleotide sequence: TGCAGCGTTGGAGTAAATGAGCAGTTCTTC. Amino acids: CSVGVNEQFF.

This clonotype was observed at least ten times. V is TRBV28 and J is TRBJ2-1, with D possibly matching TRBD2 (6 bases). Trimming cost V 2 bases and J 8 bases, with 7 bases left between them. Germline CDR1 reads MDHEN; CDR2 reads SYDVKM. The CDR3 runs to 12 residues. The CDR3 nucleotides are TGTGCCAGCAGTTTAACGGGAGATGAGCAGTTCTTC. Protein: CASSLTGDEQFF.

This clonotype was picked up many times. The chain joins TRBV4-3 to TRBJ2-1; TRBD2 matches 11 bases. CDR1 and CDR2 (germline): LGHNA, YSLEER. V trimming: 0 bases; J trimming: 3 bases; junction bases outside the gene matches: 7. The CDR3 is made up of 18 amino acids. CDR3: CASSQDLLGLAVYNEQFF. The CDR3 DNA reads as TGCGCCAGCAGCCAAGATCTTTTGGGACTAGCGGTCTACAATGAGCAGTTCTTC.

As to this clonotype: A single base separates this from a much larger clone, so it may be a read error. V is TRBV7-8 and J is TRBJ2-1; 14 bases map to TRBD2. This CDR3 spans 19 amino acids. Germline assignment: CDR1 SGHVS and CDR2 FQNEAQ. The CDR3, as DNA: TGTGCCAGCAGCGAAGGGACTAGCGGGAGTTTTAGGTCCTACGATGAGCAGTTCTTC. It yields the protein CASSEGTSGSFRSYDEQFF.

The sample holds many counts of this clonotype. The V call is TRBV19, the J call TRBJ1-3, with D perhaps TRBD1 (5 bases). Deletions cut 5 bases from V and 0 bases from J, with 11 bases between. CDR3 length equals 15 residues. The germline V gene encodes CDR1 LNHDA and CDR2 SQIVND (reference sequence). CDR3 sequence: CASSETDTSGNTIYF. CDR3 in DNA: TGTGCCAGTAGTGAAACGGACACCTCTGGAAACACCATATATTTT.

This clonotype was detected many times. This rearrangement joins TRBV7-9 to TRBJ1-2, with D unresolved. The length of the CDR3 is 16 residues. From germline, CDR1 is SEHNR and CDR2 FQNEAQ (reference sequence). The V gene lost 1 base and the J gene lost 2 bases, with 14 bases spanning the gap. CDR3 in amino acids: CASSLGLSGRNYGYTF. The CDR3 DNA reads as TGTGCCAGCAGCTTAGGTCTCTCCGGCAGAAACTATGGCTACACCTTC.

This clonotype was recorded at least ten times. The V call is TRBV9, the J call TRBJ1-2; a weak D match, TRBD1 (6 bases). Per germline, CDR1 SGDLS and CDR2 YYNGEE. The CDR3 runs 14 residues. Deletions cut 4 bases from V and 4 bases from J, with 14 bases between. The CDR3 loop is CASSFRTGPYGYTF. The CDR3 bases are TGTGCCAGCAGCTTCAGAACAGGGCCCTATGGCTACACCTTC.

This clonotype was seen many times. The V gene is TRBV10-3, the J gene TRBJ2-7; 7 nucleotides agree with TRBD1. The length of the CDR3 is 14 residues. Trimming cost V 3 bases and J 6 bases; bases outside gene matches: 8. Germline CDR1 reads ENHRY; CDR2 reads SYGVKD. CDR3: CAISEPSSGGEQYF. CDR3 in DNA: TGTGCCATCAGTGAACCTAGCTCAGGGGGCGAGCAGTACTTC.